These T cell receptor beta chains were read from a single sample in a study of cytomegalovirus exposure and HLA in healthy donors. Method: immunoSEQ multiplex PCR; TCRdb's copy keeps in-frame clones and lacks some. The table has roughly 180,000 clones, roughly 80% seen once. Input material: PBMCs. The receptors shown here come from a man aged 25 to 45 in good health and CMV-seropositive. Both conserved end residues are part of each CDR3. Each record gives: D gene, J gene, V gene, clone size, CDR3 DNA, CDR3 protein. D genes are given only for firm matches. A row's size may be missing; if present it is once, few, many or a size class.

D: NA; J: TRBJ2-1; V: TRBV4-2; size: once; DNA: TGTGCCAGCACCGCGGCCGGCGGGAACATCTACAATGAGCAGTTCTTC; CDR3: CASTAAGGNIYNEQFF
D: TRBD2; J: TRBJ2-2; V: TRBV6-5; size: NA; DNA: TGTGCCAGCCAACTCCTAGCGGGGGCCGGGGAGCTGTTTTTT; CDR3: CASQLLAGAGELFF
D: TRBD1; J: TRBJ2-3; V: TRBV6-6; size: NA; DNA: TGTGCCAACTCGCCGACAGGGGTGGCAGATACGCAGTATTTT; CDR3: CANSPTGVADTQYF
D: NA; J: TRBJ2-2; V: TRBV7-3; size: NA; DNA: TGTGCCAGCAGCTTAAACCCCGGGGCCGGGGAGCTGTTTTTT; CDR3: CASSLNPGAGELFF
D: NA; J: TRBJ1-2; V: TRBV10-3; size: NA; DNA: TGTGCCATCAGCGGACAGCCTTTGGTCGGTGTCCTTAACTATGGCTACACCTTC; CDR3: CAISGQPLVGVLNYGYTF
D: NA; J: TRBJ2-5; V: TRBV7-9; size: NA; DNA: TGTTCCAGCAGTCTTAGCATACTAGTAGGAGAGACCCAGTACTTC; CDR3: CSSSLSILVGETQYF
D: TRBD2; J: TRBJ2-7; V: TRBV28; size: NA; DNA: TGTGCCAGCAGTCAAGGGACTAGCGGGCTTTTGGGCGAGCAGTACTTC; CDR3: CASSQGTSGLLGEQYF
D: TRBD1; J: TRBJ1-1; V: TRBV6-5; size: NA; DNA: TGTGCCAGCAGGAGGGACAGTGAAGCTTTCTTT; CDR3: CASRRDSEAFF
D: NA; J: TRBJ1-2; V: TRBV6-1; size: NA; DNA: TGTGCCAGCAGTGGAGGGCAAGGCTACACCTTC; CDR3: CASSGGQGYTF
D: NA; J: TRBJ1-1; V: TRBV6-5; size: once; DNA: TGTGCCAGCAGTTACATCTTTTGGACAGAGAACACTGAAGCTTTCTTT; CDR3: CASSYIFWTENTEAFF
D: TRBD2; J: TRBJ2-1; V: TRBV7-6; size: NA; DNA: TGTGCCAGCAGCGCCCCGGGGGGCTACAATGAGCAGTTCTTC; CDR3: CASSAPGGYNEQFF
D: TRBD1; J: TRBJ1-5; V: TRBV9; size: NA; DNA: TGTGCCAGCAGCCCGGGACAGGCACCCCAGCCCCAGCATTTT; CDR3: CASSPGQAPQPQHF
D: TRBD1; J: TRBJ1-2; V: TRBV9; size: NA; DNA: TGTGCCAGCAGCCAACAGGGACAGGGGAACTATGGCTACACCTTC; CDR3: CASSQQGQGNYGYTF
D: NA; J: TRBJ1-5; V: TRBV19; size: NA; DNA: TGTGCCAGTAGTATAGTACCGCAGGGTTGGGGAAGCAATCAGCCCCAGCATTTT; CDR3: CASSIVPQGWGSNQPQHF
D: NA; J: TRBJ1-1; V: TRBV19; size: NA; DNA: TGTGCCAGCTGGGACACCCGGCTGAACACTGAAGCTTTCTTT; CDR3: CASWDTRLNTEAFF
D: TRBD2; J: TRBJ2-7; V: TRBV6-5; size: few; DNA: TGTGCCAGCAGTCGGACTAGCGAGACGGGGGAGCAGTACTTC; CDR3: CASSRTSETGEQYF
D: TRBD2; J: TRBJ2-1; V: TRBV9; size: NA; DNA: TGTGCCAGCAGCGTAGGTACTAGCGGGGGGCCGTACAATGAGCAGTTCTTC; CDR3: CASSVGTSGGPYNEQFF
D: TRBD1; J: TRBJ2-7; V: TRBV6-1; size: NA; DNA: TGTGCCAGCAGCGCAATCCCAGGGGGTGACTACGAGCAGTACTTC; CDR3: CASSAIPGGDYEQYF
D: NA; J: TRBJ1-1; V: TRBV4-1; size: NA; DNA: TGCGCCAGCAGCCAAGTCCAGGGTCGGCTGAACACTGAAGCTTTCTTT; CDR3: CASSQVQGRLNTEAFF
D: NA; J: TRBJ2-7; V: TRBV6-5; size: NA; DNA: TGTGCCAGCAGTTACTCGAGAACGCTGAGCTCCTACGAGCAGTACTTC; CDR3: CASSYSRTLSSYEQYF
D: TRBD1; J: TRBJ1-1; V: TRBV27; size: NA; DNA: TGTGCCAGCAGTTTAGGTCATACAGGGGGCGCGCTATCTGAAGCTTTCTTT; CDR3: CASSLGHTGGALSEAFF
D: TRBD2; J: TRBJ2-7; V: TRBV30; size: NA; DNA: TGTGCCTGGGATGGAAGCGGGACCTACGAGCAGTACTTC; CDR3: CAWDGSGTYEQYF
D: NA; J: TRBJ2-1; V: TRBV15; size: NA; DNA: TGTGCCACCAGCGGAATATTCGGACAGCTTGAGCAGTTCTTC; CDR3: CATSGIFGQLEQFF
D: NA; J: TRBJ2-5; V: TRBV5-1; size: once; DNA: TGCGCCAGCAGCTTGGCCGGGTACAGGGAAGAGACCCAGTACTTC; CDR3: CASSLAGYREETQYF
D: NA; J: TRBJ1-5; V: TRBV19; size: NA; DNA: TGTGCCAGTGCCCGCGGGGGCAATCAGCCCCAGCATTTT; CDR3: CASARGGNQPQHF
D: TRBD2; J: TRBJ2-5; V: TRBV15; size: NA; DNA: TGTGCCACCAGCCTCGGAATAGCGGGGCAAGAGACCCAGTACTTC; CDR3: CATSLGIAGQETQYF
D: NA; J: TRBJ1-1; V: TRBV29-1; size: NA; DNA: TGCAGTGGAAGACAGGCGGCAGACACTGAAGCTTTCTTT; CDR3: CSGRQAADTEAFF
D: NA; J: TRBJ2-1; V: TRBV9; size: NA; DNA: TGTGCCAGCAGCGTAGATACTAGTTCCTCCTACAATGAGCAGTTCTTC; CDR3: CASSVDTSSSYNEQFF
D: TRBD2; J: TRBJ2-3; V: TRBV7-2; size: NA; DNA: TGTGCCAGCAGCCATGGACTAGCGATCCCAGATACGCAGTATTTT; CDR3: CASSHGLAIPDTQYF
D: TRBD1; J: TRBJ2-1; V: TRBV4-1; size: NA; DNA: TGCGCCAGCAGCCGGGACAGGGGGCGTGACAATGAGCAGTTCTTC; CDR3: CASSRDRGRDNEQFF
D: NA; J: TRBJ1-5; V: TRBV6-4; size: NA; DNA: TGTGCCAGCAGTGACCCGAAGCTGAGACAGCCCCAGCATTTT; CDR3: CASSDPKLRQPQHF
D: TRBD2; J: TRBJ2-5; V: TRBV7-9; size: few; DNA: TGTTCCAGCAGCTTAGACCCTAGCGGGGGTGAGACCCAGTACTTC; CDR3: CSSSLDPSGGETQYF
D: NA; J: TRBJ2-1; V: TRBV2; size: NA; DNA: TGTGCCAGCAGTGACCTCAGTTTGCAGTTCTTC; CDR3: CASSDLSLQFF
D: NA; J: TRBJ2-1; V: TRBV7-3; size: few; DNA: TGTGCCAGCAGCTTAACTGGTGGGAGGTGGGGTGAGCAGTTCTTC; CDR3: CASSLTGGRWGEQFF
D: NA; J: TRBJ2-7; V: TRBV19; size: NA; DNA: TGCGCCAGTAGTACAGGACAAGTCCATCTTGAGCAGTACTTC; CDR3: CASSTGQVHLEQYF
D: NA; J: TRBJ1-1; V: TRBV18; size: NA; DNA: TGTGCCAGCTCACTAAACAGGGAACGAAGGGGTGAAGCTTTCTTT; CDR3: CASSLNRERRGEAFF
D: NA; J: TRBJ1-4; V: TRBV5-4; size: NA; DNA: TGTGCCAGCAGCGCACAGGGAAACGAAAAACTGTTTTTT; CDR3: CASSAQGNEKLFF
D: NA; J: TRBJ1-2; V: TRBV4-1; size: once; DNA: TGCGCCAGCAGCCAAGATCACGAGGGAACAGGGCGTAGTTATGGCTACACCTTC; CDR3: CASSQDHEGTGRSYGYTF
D: TRBD1; J: TRBJ2-5; V: TRBV6-5; size: NA; DNA: TGTGCCAGCAGTTACCGGGGGACAGGAGTCGAGGAGCAGTACTTC; CDR3: CASSYRGTGVEEQYF
D: TRBD2; J: TRBJ2-3; V: TRBV7-2; size: NA; DNA: TGTGCCACCCGACCTACTAGCGGGAGTCGTGCAGATACGCAGTATTTT; CDR3: CATRPTSGSRADTQYF
D: NA; J: TRBJ2-3; V: TRBV15; size: NA; DNA: TGTGCCACCAGCAGAGATCCCCCGGAGGCCCGCACAGATACGCAGTATTTT; CDR3: CATSRDPPEARTDTQYF
D: NA; J: TRBJ2-2; V: TRBV7-2; size: few; DNA: TGTGCCAGCAGCTTAGATGGGGGCCCCGGGGAGCTGTTTTTT; CDR3: CASSLDGGPGELFF
D: TRBD2; J: TRBJ2-2; V: TRBV5-1; size: NA; DNA: TGCGCCAGCAGCCAACTAGCGGGAGGGCCGAGCGGGGAGCTGTTTTTT; CDR3: CASSQLAGGPSGELFF
D: TRBD1; J: TRBJ1-1; V: TRBV5-1; size: NA; DNA: TGCGCCAGCAGCCATGACAGGGACACTGAAGCTTTCTTT; CDR3: CASSHDRDTEAFF
D: TRBD2; J: TRBJ2-5; V: TRBV28; size: NA; DNA: TGTGCCAGCAGCCTTAGCGGGGCTAGCCAAGAGACCCAGTACTTC; CDR3: CASSLSGASQETQYF
D: NA; J: TRBJ1-3; V: TRBV9; size: NA; DNA: TGTGCCAGCAGCGTAGGAGGGCCTGGAAACACCATATATTTT; CDR3: CASSVGGPGNTIYF
D: TRBD2; J: TRBJ2-6; V: TRBV2; size: NA; DNA: TGTGCCGGGAGGGCGTTTGGGGCCAACGTCCTGACTTTC; CDR3: CAGRAFGANVLTF
D: NA; J: TRBJ2-2; V: TRBV25-1; size: NA; DNA: TGTGCCAGCAGTGGTGTCGGGGACACCGGGGAGCTGTTTTTT; CDR3: CASSGVGDTGELFF
D: TRBD1; J: TRBJ1-2; V: TRBV9; size: NA; DNA: TGTGCCAGCGGATCCTCGACAGGGGATGGCTACACCTTC; CDR3: CASGSSTGDGYTF
D: TRBD2; J: TRBJ2-5; V: TRBV28; size: NA; DNA: TGTGCCAGCAGTTTAGTAGCGGGAGGTTCCGAGACCCAGTACTTC; CDR3: CASSLVAGGSETQYF
D: TRBD1; J: TRBJ1-4; V: TRBV4-3; size: few; DNA: TGCGCCAGCAGCCAAGCTATCCAATGGACAGGGGACTTCCTTAATGAAAAACTGTTTTTT; CDR3: CASSQAIQWTGDFLNEKLFF